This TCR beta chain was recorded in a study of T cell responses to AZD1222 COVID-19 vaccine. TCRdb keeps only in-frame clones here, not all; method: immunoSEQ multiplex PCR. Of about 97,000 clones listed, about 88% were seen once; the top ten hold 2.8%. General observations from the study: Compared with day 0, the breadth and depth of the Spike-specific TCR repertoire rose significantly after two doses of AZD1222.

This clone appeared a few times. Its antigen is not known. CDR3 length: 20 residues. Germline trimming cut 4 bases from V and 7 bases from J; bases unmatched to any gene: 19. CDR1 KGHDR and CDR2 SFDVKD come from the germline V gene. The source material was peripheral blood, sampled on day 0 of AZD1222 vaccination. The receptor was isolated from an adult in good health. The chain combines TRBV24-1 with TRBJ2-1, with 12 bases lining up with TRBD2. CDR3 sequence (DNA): TGTGCCACCAGTGAACGCCCCGGGCTAGCGGGGGGGCCGGTTCGGAATGAGCAGTTCTTC. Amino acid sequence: CATSERPGLAGGPVRNEQFF.